Following are 2 T cell receptor beta chains from one sample sequenced in a study of cytomegalovirus exposure and HLA in healthy donors. PCR employed 60 Vbeta and 13 Jbeta primers. Sequencing was performed with immunoSEQ multiplex PCR; in TCRdb, only in-frame clones are kept and a portion is missing. The listing records 60,000 to 70,000 clones. The sequenced material came from PBMCs. The origin of the receptors is a young man in good health and CMV-seropositive.

This sequence joins TRBV23-1 and TRBJ2-7; 7 nucleotides align to TRBD1. TRBV23-1 is identified as an open reading frame with a role that is uncertain. The CDR3 totals 15 residues. V lost 4 bases, J lost 2 bases, and 8 bases stayed unmatched. In DNA form, the CDR3 reads TGCGCCAGCAGTCGACCCCGGGACAGTGCCTACGAGCAGTACTTC. This sequence encodes CASSRPRDSAYEQYF.

The V call is TRBV29-1, the J call TRBJ2-1; D gene unclear. The V gene's germline CDR1 is SQVTM and CDR2 ANQGSEA. The CDR3 length is 11 residues. V was trimmed by 3 bases and J by 5 bases, leaving 5 bases between them. Here the CDR3 DNA reads TGCAGCGTTGACCCCGACAATGAGCAGTTCTTC. Translating it yields CSVDPDNEQFF.